This T cell receptor beta chain comes out of a study of T-cell memory formation after mild COVID-19. This clonotype was observed a few times. CDR3 length equals 14 residues. V shed 0 bases and J shed 9 bases, with 13 bases lying between them. Germline assignment: CDR1 KGHDR and CDR2 SFDVKD. TCRdb used MiXCR to reprocess the 5' RACE reads, holding one entry per CDR3 protein. Of more than 350,000 distinct CDR3 sequences in the sample, around a sixth were seen once. This TCR was sampled from a man younger than 30 who had mild COVID-19 (a few samples of this study predate the infection). Cell type and time point are not known. This chain links TRBV24-1 with TRBJ1-2; D remains ambiguous. Source material: PBMCs or a T cell subset sorted from them (not recorded which). CDR3 region: CATSDLSRPGSYTF. CDR3 sequence (DNA): TGTGCCACCAGTGATTTGAGCCGGCCTGGGAGCTACACCTTC.